The clone carrying this TCR beta chain showed up many times. The antigen is not known. A junction boundary mismatches the germline segment, possibly from a read error. This entry comes from a study of T-cell memory formation after mild COVID-19. The CDR3 is 14 residues long. Germline loops: CDR1 SSHAT, CDR2 FNYEAQ (reference sequence). cDNA libraries for TCR alpha and TCR beta, carrying sample barcodes and UMIs, came from 5'RACE with constant-segment primers. TCRdb ran MiXCR on the 5' RACE reads and lists one entry per CDR3 protein. The table records approximately 580,000 distinct CDR3 sequences, roughly 22% of them present only once. Points from the study as a whole: Later expanders leaned CD4+, whereas clones that contracted between day 15 and 85 were balanced CD4/CD8.

The sequence came from an adult woman who had mild COVID-19 (a few samples of this study predate the infection). Cell type and time point are not known. The sample comprised PBMCs or a T cell subset sorted from them (not recorded which). The chain joins TRBV7-7 to TRBJ2-5, with 8 bases matching TRBD2. The CDR3 nucleotides are TGTGCTAGCAGCTTAGCCCCGGGGGGGGAGACCCAGTACTTC. Protein sequence: CASSLAPGGETQYF.